The rows below give T cell receptor beta chains drawn from one sample of a study of control samples from healthy donors and cancer patients. Libraries were prepared by immunoSEQ multiplex PCR; TCRdb keeps only in-frame clonotypes and omits some of them. The sample holds 70,000 or so clones, around 82% seen once. Sequenced material: blood. These receptors all come from a man in his fifties in good health. Both conserved end residues are part of each CDR3. Fields, in order: CDR3 length, J gene, D gene, clone size, V gene, CDR3 DNA, CDR3 protein. D genes are given only for firm matches. The size field is filled for only some rows; it gives once, few, many or a size class.

cdr3_length: 15
j_call: TRBJ2-2
d_call: TRBD1
clone_size: -
v_call: TRBV6-6
cdr3_nt: TGTGCCAGCAGTTCCGGGACAGCAGGGAGAGGGGAGCTGTTTTTT
cdr3_aa: CASSSGTAGRGELFF

cdr3_length: 15
j_call: TRBJ1-5
d_call: -
clone_size: -
v_call: TRBV6-2/TRBV6-3
cdr3_nt: TGTGCCAGCACCCCGGGGGGTCCGAGCAATCAGCCCCAGCATTTT
cdr3_aa: CASTPGGPSNQPQHF

cdr3_length: 14
j_call: TRBJ2-7
d_call: TRBD2
clone_size: once
v_call: TRBV5-4
cdr3_nt: TGTGCCAGCAGCTCCTTAGCGGGGAGCTACGAGCAGTACTTC
cdr3_aa: CASSSLAGSYEQYF

cdr3_length: 15
j_call: TRBJ2-1
d_call: TRBD1
clone_size: -
v_call: TRBV4-3
cdr3_nt: TGCGCCAGCAGCCAAGATGGGACAGACTACAATGAGCAGTTCTTC
cdr3_aa: CASSQDGTDYNEQFF

cdr3_length: 11
j_call: TRBJ1-3
d_call: -
clone_size: -
v_call: TRBV30
cdr3_nt: TGTGCCTGGAGAGGAGCGAACACCATATATTTT
cdr3_aa: CAWRGANTIYF

cdr3_length: 12
j_call: TRBJ1-3
d_call: -
clone_size: -
v_call: TRBV13
cdr3_nt: TGTGCCAGCAGCCTCCTTGGAAACACCATATATTTT
cdr3_aa: CASSLLGNTIYF

cdr3_length: 13
j_call: TRBJ2-5
d_call: -
clone_size: -
v_call: TRBV20-1
cdr3_nt: TGCAGTGCTAGTGACACACAGCCAGAGACCCAGTACTTC
cdr3_aa: CSASDTQPETQYF

cdr3_length: 17
j_call: TRBJ1-1
d_call: TRBD1
clone_size: -
v_call: TRBV7-2
cdr3_nt: TGTGCCAGCAGCTTCCGGGGACAGGGGGTCGGTGGTACTGAAGCTTTCTTT
cdr3_aa: CASSFRGQGVGGTEAFF

cdr3_length: 13
j_call: TRBJ2-7
d_call: -
clone_size: -
v_call: TRBV7-2
cdr3_nt: TGTGCCAGCAGCCCACGACAGGGAGGCGAGCAGTACTTC
cdr3_aa: CASSPRQGGEQYF

cdr3_length: 16
j_call: TRBJ2-1
d_call: -
clone_size: -
v_call: TRBV3-1/TRBV3-2
cdr3_nt: TGTGCCAGCAGCCAAGATCTGCCAGGGAGCTACAATGAGCAGTTCTTC
cdr3_aa: CASSQDLPGSYNEQFF

cdr3_length: 15
j_call: TRBJ2-2
d_call: -
clone_size: -
v_call: TRBV9
cdr3_nt: TGTGCCAGCAGCGTAGAGGGGGGATGGACCGGGGAGCTGTTTTTT
cdr3_aa: CASSVEGGWTGELFF

cdr3_length: 15
j_call: TRBJ2-1
d_call: -
clone_size: -
v_call: TRBV9
cdr3_nt: TGTGCCAGCAGCTTGAGGGACTCCTCCTACAATGAGCAGTTCTTC
cdr3_aa: CASSLRDSSYNEQFF

cdr3_length: 13
j_call: TRBJ1-1
d_call: TRBD1
clone_size: -
v_call: TRBV11-1
cdr3_nt: TGTGCCAGCGTAATACAGGGGAGTCCTGAAGCTTTCTTT
cdr3_aa: CASVIQGSPEAFF

cdr3_length: 15
j_call: TRBJ2-1
d_call: -
clone_size: -
v_call: TRBV5-4
cdr3_nt: TGTGCCAGCAGCTTGTGGGAGGCCCCAAGGGATGAGCAGTTCTTC
cdr3_aa: CASSLWEAPRDEQFF

cdr3_length: 13
j_call: TRBJ1-1
d_call: -
clone_size: -
v_call: TRBV29-1
cdr3_nt: TGCAGCGTTGTGGGCCTGATGAACACTGAAGCTTTCTTT
cdr3_aa: CSVVGLMNTEAFF

cdr3_length: 14
j_call: TRBJ1-2
d_call: -
clone_size: -
v_call: TRBV9
cdr3_nt: TGTGCCAGCACCGAACTAGGGCTTTTCTATGGCTACACCTTC
cdr3_aa: CASTELGLFYGYTF

cdr3_length: 14
j_call: TRBJ2-7
d_call: -
clone_size: -
v_call: TRBV2
cdr3_nt: TGTGCCAGCAGTGCCGCTAGCCGGGACTACGAGCAGTACTTC
cdr3_aa: CASSAASRDYEQYF

cdr3_length: 15
j_call: TRBJ1-2
d_call: TRBD1
clone_size: -
v_call: TRBV28
cdr3_nt: TGTGCCAGCAGTCCGCAACAGGGGGGGAACAGGGGCTACACCTTC
cdr3_aa: CASSPQQGGNRGYTF

cdr3_length: 14
j_call: TRBJ2-3
d_call: -
clone_size: -
v_call: TRBV6-5
cdr3_nt: TGTGCCATCCGAAAAACACTGGGCACAGATACGCAGTATTTT
cdr3_aa: CAIRKTLGTDTQYF

cdr3_length: 14
j_call: TRBJ2-4
d_call: TRBD2
clone_size: -
v_call: TRBV5-6
cdr3_nt: TGTGCCAGCGGGTTACTAGCGTCAGTGGACATTCAGTACTTC
cdr3_aa: CASGLLASVDIQYF

cdr3_length: 15
j_call: TRBJ2-1
d_call: TRBD2
clone_size: once
v_call: TRBV5-1
cdr3_nt: TGCGCCAGCAGCTTGGTAGCGGGGGGCTACAATGAGCAGTTCTTC
cdr3_aa: CASSLVAGGYNEQFF

cdr3_length: 13
j_call: TRBJ2-1
d_call: TRBD2
clone_size: -
v_call: TRBV30
cdr3_nt: TGTGCCTGGGGTAGCGGGAGCGACGGTGAGCAGTTCTTC
cdr3_aa: CAWGSGSDGEQFF

cdr3_length: 10
j_call: TRBJ2-3
d_call: -
clone_size: -
v_call: TRBV29-1
cdr3_nt: TGCAGCGTTGGCACAGATACGCAGTATTTT
cdr3_aa: CSVGTDTQYF

cdr3_length: 18
j_call: TRBJ2-5
d_call: TRBD2
clone_size: -
v_call: TRBV9
cdr3_nt: TGTGCCAGCAGCGTAGGCCTAGCGGGGGGGAGGTCGCGGGAGACCCAGTACTTC
cdr3_aa: CASSVGLAGGRSRETQYF

cdr3_length: 13
j_call: TRBJ1-3
d_call: TRBD1
clone_size: -
v_call: TRBV20-1
cdr3_nt: TGCAGTGCTAGTAGGACAGGCGGAAACACCATATATTTT
cdr3_aa: CSASRTGGNTIYF

cdr3_length: 18
j_call: TRBJ1-1
d_call: TRBD1
clone_size: -
v_call: TRBV15
cdr3_nt: TGTGCCACCAGCAGAGGCGCAGGGGGACAAAGGGCGGGCACTGAAGCTTTCTTT
cdr3_aa: CATSRGAGGQRAGTEAFF

cdr3_length: 13
j_call: TRBJ2-7
d_call: -
clone_size: -
v_call: TRBV7-3
cdr3_nt: TGTGCCAGCAGTCGACTTATAGGTGGGGAGCAGTACTTC
cdr3_aa: CASSRLIGGEQYF

cdr3_length: 15
j_call: TRBJ2-5
d_call: TRBD2
clone_size: -
v_call: TRBV10-3
cdr3_nt: TGTGCCATCAGGCGGGGACTAGCGAATTCGGAGACCCAGTACTTC
cdr3_aa: CAIRRGLANSETQYF

cdr3_length: 11
j_call: TRBJ1-4
d_call: -
clone_size: -
v_call: TRBV14
cdr3_nt: TGCGCCAGCAGCACAGGAGAAAAACTGTTTTTT
cdr3_aa: CASSTGEKLFF

cdr3_length: 16
j_call: TRBJ1-2
d_call: -
clone_size: -
v_call: TRBV15
cdr3_nt: TGTGCCACCAGCAGATCTATGGGAGGGGCCCTCTTCCGCTACACCTTC
cdr3_aa: CATSRSMGGALFRYTF

cdr3_length: 13
j_call: TRBJ2-3
d_call: -
clone_size: -
v_call: TRBV4-1
cdr3_nt: TGCGCCAGCGGTCCCCTGGGCACAGATACGCAGTATTTT
cdr3_aa: CASGPLGTDTQYF

cdr3_length: 17
j_call: TRBJ1-6
d_call: -
clone_size: -
v_call: TRBV19
cdr3_nt: TGTGCCAGTAGTCTCGAGACAGATAGCTCCTATAATTCACCCCTCCACTTT
cdr3_aa: CASSLETDSSYNSPLHF

cdr3_length: 18
j_call: TRBJ2-7
d_call: TRBD2
clone_size: -
v_call: TRBV5-1
cdr3_nt: TGCGCCAGCAGCTTGAGGTCCGGGACTAGCATTTCTAGGTACGAGCAGTACTTC
cdr3_aa: CASSLRSGTSISRYEQYF

cdr3_length: 15
j_call: TRBJ2-3
d_call: -
clone_size: -
v_call: TRBV4-1
cdr3_nt: TGCGCCAGCAGCCAGGGGGTAACTAGCACAGATACGCAGTATTTT
cdr3_aa: CASSQGVTSTDTQYF

cdr3_length: 15
j_call: TRBJ1-1
d_call: -
clone_size: -
v_call: TRBV19
cdr3_nt: TGTGCCAGTAGTATTATCCGGGAAGCCAGCACTGAAGCTTTCTTT
cdr3_aa: CASSIIREASTEAFF

cdr3_length: 15
j_call: TRBJ2-7
d_call: TRBD2
clone_size: once
v_call: TRBV6-6
cdr3_nt: TGTGCCAGCAGCCCCGCCCTACTAGCGGGAGACGAGCAGTACTTC
cdr3_aa: CASSPALLAGDEQYF

cdr3_length: 14
j_call: TRBJ1-6
d_call: -
clone_size: -
v_call: TRBV9
cdr3_nt: TGTGCCAGCAGGGAAGGGGCGACCAATTCACCCCTCCACTTT
cdr3_aa: CASREGATNSPLHF

cdr3_length: 15
j_call: TRBJ1-2
d_call: TRBD1
clone_size: -
v_call: TRBV28
cdr3_nt: TGTGCCAGCAGTGATTCGGGACAGGGACACTATGGCTACACCTTC
cdr3_aa: CASSDSGQGHYGYTF

cdr3_length: 13
j_call: TRBJ1-2
d_call: TRBD1
clone_size: once
v_call: TRBV24-1
cdr3_nt: TGTGCCACCAGTGGTCGACAGGGAGTGGGCTACACCTTC
cdr3_aa: CATSGRQGVGYTF

cdr3_length: 15
j_call: TRBJ1-5
d_call: -
clone_size: few
v_call: TRBV3-1/TRBV3-2
cdr3_nt: TGTGCCAGCAGTCCCGGGGGCCATAGCAATCAGCCCCAGCATTTT
cdr3_aa: CASSPGGHSNQPQHF

cdr3_length: 13
j_call: TRBJ2-7
d_call: -
clone_size: -
v_call: TRBV28
cdr3_nt: TGTGCCAGCAACAGCGGCCCCCCCTACGAGCAGTACTTC
cdr3_aa: CASNSGPPYEQYF

cdr3_length: 17
j_call: TRBJ1-2
d_call: -
clone_size: -
v_call: TRBV6-2/TRBV6-3
cdr3_nt: TGTGCCAGCAGTCCAATTCGACAGGCCGTAACTAACTATGGCTACACCTTC
cdr3_aa: CASSPIRQAVTNYGYTF

cdr3_length: 16
j_call: TRBJ2-2
d_call: -
clone_size: -
v_call: TRBV4-3
cdr3_nt: TGCGCCAGCAGCCCTCAGGGACGGGCAGGGGCCGGGGAGCTGTTTTTT
cdr3_aa: CASSPQGRAGAGELFF

cdr3_length: 15
j_call: TRBJ2-3
d_call: -
clone_size: -
v_call: TRBV5-1
cdr3_nt: TGCGCCAGCAGCTTGGATTCGCAGGCCACAGATACGCAGTATTTT
cdr3_aa: CASSLDSQATDTQYF

cdr3_length: 14
j_call: TRBJ1-5
d_call: TRBD1
clone_size: -
v_call: TRBV6-1
cdr3_nt: TGTGCCAGCAGGCTAACAGGGGACAATCAGCCCCAGCATTTT
cdr3_aa: CASRLTGDNQPQHF

cdr3_length: 14
j_call: TRBJ2-7
d_call: TRBD1
clone_size: -
v_call: TRBV29-1
cdr3_nt: TGCAGCGTTGGGGGACAGGGAGGAGGCTACGAGCAGTACTTC
cdr3_aa: CSVGGQGGGYEQYF

cdr3_length: 15
j_call: TRBJ1-2
d_call: TRBD1
clone_size: -
v_call: TRBV27
cdr3_nt: TGTGCCAGCACCTATCGGACAGGGCAGACTGGTGGCTACACCTTC
cdr3_aa: CASTYRTGQTGGYTF

cdr3_length: 16
j_call: TRBJ2-3
d_call: TRBD2
clone_size: -
v_call: TRBV14
cdr3_nt: TGTGCCAGCAGCTTCTTAGCGGGGGGCCGCACAGATACGCAGTATTTT
cdr3_aa: CASSFLAGGRTDTQYF

cdr3_length: 17
j_call: TRBJ1-2
d_call: TRBD1
clone_size: once
v_call: TRBV5-1
cdr3_nt: TGCGCCAGCAGCCCGATCCCGGGACAGGGTCTCCAAGAGGGCTACACCTTC
cdr3_aa: CASSPIPGQGLQEGYTF

cdr3_length: 11
j_call: TRBJ2-7
d_call: -
clone_size: -
v_call: TRBV10-3
cdr3_nt: TGTGCCATCAGTGGGGAAGACGAGCAGTACTTC
cdr3_aa: CAISGEDEQYF

cdr3_length: 15
j_call: TRBJ2-6
d_call: -
clone_size: -
v_call: TRBV18
cdr3_nt: TGTGCCAGCTCACCCGACAGCTCTGGGGCCAACGTCCTGACTTTC
cdr3_aa: CASSPDSSGANVLTF